Included here is one TCR beta chain sequence, with context. Its antigen is still unknown. Assay used: immunoSEQ multiplex PCR; TCRdb lists only in-frame clones, some missing. The sample lists 2 million to 3 million clones; more than 85% were seen once. This entry belongs to a study of shared clonotypes between healthy human individuals. V lost 3 bases, J lost 4 bases, and 13 bases lay in between. This CDR3 contains 14 residues. Germline CDR1 is ENHRY and CDR2 is SYGVKD. Study-wide points: Enrolling few donors narrowed the genetic and exposure-history diversity that was represented.

The chain has TRBV10-3 and TRBJ2-7, with D uncertain. The sample was naive CD4+ T cells from PBMCs. This sample's subset: CD45RA+ positively selected. This receptor was identified in a man aged 18 to 30 in good health. Some clones in this sample may be carry-over from other donors' samples. CDR3 nucleotides: TGTGCCATCAGTGAATCGGCCTCAAAATACGAGCAGTACTTC. It is translated as CAISESASKYEQYF.